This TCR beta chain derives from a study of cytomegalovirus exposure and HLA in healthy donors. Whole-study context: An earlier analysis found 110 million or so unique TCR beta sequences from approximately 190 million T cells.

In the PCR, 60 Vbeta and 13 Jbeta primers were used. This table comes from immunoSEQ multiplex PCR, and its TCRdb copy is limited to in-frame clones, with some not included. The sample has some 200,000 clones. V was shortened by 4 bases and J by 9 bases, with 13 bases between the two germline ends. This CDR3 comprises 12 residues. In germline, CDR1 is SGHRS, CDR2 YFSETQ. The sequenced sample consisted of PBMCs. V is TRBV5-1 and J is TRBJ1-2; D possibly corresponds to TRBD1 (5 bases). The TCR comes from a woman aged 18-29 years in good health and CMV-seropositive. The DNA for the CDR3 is TGCGCCAGCAGCCCGGGGGGGATAAGCTACACCTTC. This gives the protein CASSPGGISYTF.